This record looks at one TCR beta chain sequence and its context. The antigen remains undetermined. This sample was taken from a study of response to subunit inactivated influenza vaccine. The study, taken as a whole, reports: After each seasonal influenza vaccination, few new T cells are recruited, the authors suggested.

MiXCR, run by TCRdb on the RT-PCR reads, gives a single entry per CDR3 protein. The top ten hold about a tenth of the sample, which has roughly 760,000 distinct CDR3 sequences, over 20% seen once. Germline V gene data show CDR1 as SGHKS and CDR2 as YYEKEE (reference sequence). The CDR3 extends over 13 amino acids. V was cut by 4 bases and J by 2 bases, with 8 bases left in between. Sequenced material: PBMCs from blood, taken roughly 5 days after vaccination. The rearrangement links TRBV5-5 to TRBJ2-3, with D perhaps assigned TRBD1 or TRBD2 (5 bases each). The clonotype was recovered from a man aged 45-65 years who received an inactivated influenza vaccine. Here the CDR3 DNA reads TGTGCCAGCAGCCGGGGCCCCACAGATACGCAGTATTTT. The encoded protein is CASSRGPTDTQYF. Supplemented by reference TRBV5-5 and TRBJ2-3, the full variable domain reads DAGVTQSPTHLIKTRGQQVTLRCSPISGHKSVSWYQQVLGQGPQFIFQYYEKEERGRGNFPDRFSARQFPNYSSELNVNALLLGDSALYLCASSRGPTDTQYFGPGTRLTVL.